This entry features one T cell receptor (beta chain) sequence. The sample is drawn from a study of blood T cell repertoires in COVID-19. Study background: Both acute and convalescent COVID-19 samples were obtained from the United States, Italy and Spain.

Profiled with immunoSEQ multiplex PCR; TCRdb holds only in-frame clones, not every one. The sample shows a few hundred thousand clones, around 90% of them seen only once. Input material: peripheral blood. The receptor comes from a man aged 45-60 years with active or convalescent COVID-19.

In nucleotides, the CDR3 is TGTGCCAGCAGTGAAAATAGCGTGGCAGTCTACTCCTCTGGAAACACCATATATTTT. Its protein is CASSENSVAVYSSGNTIYF. The V call is TRBV2, the J call TRBJ1-3; D remains unclear. V lost 2 bases, J lost 0 bases, and 20 bases lay in between. The germline CDR1 and CDR2 sequences are SNHLY and FYNNEI. CDR3 length: 19 amino acids.